This T cell receptor (beta chain) appears in the sequencing data of a study of long-term antiretroviral therapy in people with HIV. The CDR3 is 14 amino acids. The germline V gene has CDR1 MNHNY and CDR2 SVGAGI (reference sequence). V gave up 6 bases and J gave up 1 base; unmatched junction bases: 5. At survey level, the immunoSEQ assay was run in its v3.0 version. TCRdb's table, derived via immunoSEQ multiplex PCR, lists solely in-frame clones and lacks some. The table has about 36,000 clones, more than 80% seen once. This clonotype originated in a man aged 30 to 39 with HIV. This sequence joins TRBV6-6 and TRBJ1-1; the match to TRBD1 covers 7 bases. The sequenced sample was unsorted PBMCs, obtained 3.4 years after starting antiretroviral therapy. This CDR3 is CASRSGQTNTEAFF. In nucleotides, the CDR3 is TGTGCCAGCAGGTCGGGACAGACGAACACTGAAGCTTTCTTT.